A single T cell receptor (beta chain) is shown here with its context. This specimen comes from a study of blood T cells in healthy people across ages. Deletions cut 6 bases from V and 3 bases from J, with 18 bases between. Germline CDR1 reads MNHEY; CDR2 reads SMNVEV (reference sequence). This CDR3 has 15 residues. Healthy individuals of Caucasian origin from Russia, aged roughly 6 to 95, served as donors. The draw of peripheral blood yielded ten milliliters from each donor. Every sample had a minimum of 6 million PBMCs isolated. It was with a sample-barcoded 5' primer and a J-beta primer mix that a second PCR of about 6 to 12 cycles was run. In TCRdb, the 5' RACE reads were re-called with MiXCR into one record per CDR3 protein. The repertoire holds some 1.5 million distinct CDR3 sequences, with roughly two fifths as singletons.

The source material was blood. The receptor comes from a woman between 18 and 30 years old in good health. The chain combines TRBV27 with TRBJ2-7; the D gene is possibly TRBD1 (6 bases). Here the CDR3 reads CASSPRQGSYYEQYF. DNA of the CDR3: TGTGCCAGCAGCCCAAGGCAGGGGTCTTACTACGAGCAGTACTTC.